The rows below give T cell receptor beta chains drawn from one sample of a study of Ad26.COV2.S vaccination and SARS-CoV-2 variants. Data came from immunoSEQ multiplex PCR; TCRdb stores just in-frame clones and leaves some out. Of about 400,000 clones listed, over 75% are singletons. The sample in question was peripheral blood, obtained in a trial of Ad26.COV2.S vaccine versus placebo. All receptors derive from a person aged 18-60 years who received the Ad26.COV2.S COVID-19 vaccine or a placebo. The CDR3 runs from the conserved cysteine through the conserved F or W. A D gene is named only where the DNA matches it firmly. Expanded clones get a size class; other rows say once, few or many, or leave the size out.

J gene | clone size | D gene | V gene | CDR3 protein | CDR3 DNA
TRBJ1-1 | . | . | TRBV6-5 | CSFKEEGRTEAFF | TGTTCATTCAAAGAGGAGGGGCGGACTGAAGCTTTCTTT
TRBJ1-2 | . | . | TRBV7-9 | CASRPGLKYGYTF | TGTGCCAGCAGACCGGGTCTTAAATATGGCTACACCTTC
TRBJ2-7 | . | . | TRBV11-1 | CASSRWGYEQYF | TGTGCCAGCAGCCGATGGGGTTACGAGCAGTACTTC
TRBJ2-7 | . | TRBD1 | TRBV4-1 | CASSSPGQGDYEQYF | TGCGCCAGCAGCTCGCCGGGACAGGGGGATTACGAGCAGTACTTC
TRBJ2-1 | . | . | TRBV7-9 | CASSYGTPNEQFF | TGTGCCAGCAGCTACGGGACGCCCAATGAGCAGTTCTTC
TRBJ2-1 | . | TRBD2 | TRBV7-6 | CASSSQRGTDNEQFF | TGTGCCAGCAGCTCCCAGCGGGGGACTGACAATGAGCAGTTCTTC
TRBJ2-5 | once | . | TRBV27 | CASRDWVGETQYF | TGTGCCAGCAGAGATTGGGTGGGAGAGACCCAGTACTTC
TRBJ2-3 | . | . | TRBV18 | CASSPRRGPGLSTDTQYF | TGTGCCAGCTCACCACGGCGGGGTCCGGGACTGAGCACAGATACGCAGTATTTT
TRBJ2-7 | . | . | TRBV5-6 | CASSARGGQDPYEQYF | TGTGCCAGCAGCGCGAGGGGGGGACAGGACCCCTACGAGCAGTACTTC
TRBJ2-4 | . | TRBD1 | TRBV29-1 | CSGWAQGANENIQYF | TGCAGCGGTTGGGCCCAGGGGGCAAATGAAAACATTCAGTACTTC
TRBJ2-6 | . | . | TRBV7-2 | CASSLVGFSSGANVLTF | TGTGCCAGCAGCTTAGTTGGATTCAGCTCTGGGGCCAACGTCCTGACTTTC
TRBJ1-2 | . | . | TRBV15 | CATSPSPSTSYGYTF | TGTGCCACCAGCCCTTCCCCAAGCACGAGCTATGGCTACACCTTC
TRBJ2-3 | . | . | TRBV11-2 | CASSLNSGAGTDTQYF | TGTGCCAGCAGCTTAAACTCGGGGGCTGGCACAGATACGCAGTATTTT
TRBJ2-3 | . | . | TRBV5-4 | CASSWGHGTGRYF | .
TRBJ2-2 | few | TRBD2 | TRBV15 | CATSSRGTSGNTGELFF | TGTGCCACCAGCAGCCGTGGGACTAGCGGTAACACCGGGGAGCTGTTTTTT
TRBJ2-5 | . | . | TRBV29-1 | CSVGGTPQETQYF | TGCAGCGTTGGGGGGACACCTCAAGAGACCCAGTACTTC
TRBJ1-1 | . | . | TRBV2 | CASSEGAGLLNTEAFF | TGTGCCAGCAGTGAGGGGGCAGGACTCCTGAACACTGAAGCTTTCTTT
TRBJ1-1 | . | . | TRBV16 | CASSQDRLNTEAFF | TGTGCCAGCAGCCAAGACAGGCTAAACACTGAAGCTTTCTTT
TRBJ1-5 | . | TRBD1 | TRBV4-1 | CASSQRFPQGAAVQPQHF | TGCGCCAGCAGCCAAAGATTCCCTCAGGGGGCCGCGGTTCAGCCCCAGCATTTT
TRBJ1-2 | . | . | TRBV13 | CASSPAQGVVPDYGYTF | TGTGCCAGCAGTCCGGCGCAGGGAGTGGTGCCCGACTATGGCTACACCTTC
TRBJ1-1 | . | TRBD1 | TRBV5-1 | CASSPRGMNTEAFF | TGCGCCAGCAGCCCCAGGGGGATGAACACTGAAGCTTTCTTT
TRBJ2-3 | . | TRBD1 | TRBV19 | CASSPLRTGPSTDTQYF | TGTGCCAGTAGTCCGCTGAGGACAGGGCCGAGCACAGATACGCAGTATTTT
TRBJ2-1 | . | . | TRBV9 | CASSVSYSGRYEQFF | TGTGCCAGCAGCGTAAGCTATTCGGGGCGGTATGAGCAGTTCTTC
TRBJ2-2 | . | . | TRBV30 | CAWSVTGSDTGELFF | TGTGCCTGGAGTGTAACAGGGTCGGACACCGGGGAGCTGTTTTTT
TRBJ1-4 | . | TRBD1 | TRBV4-1 | CASSYRDRGTNEKLFF | TGCGCCAGCAGCTACAGGGACAGGGGCACTAATGAAAAACTGTTTTTT
TRBJ1-5 | few | . | TRBV29-1 | CSVASGNNQPQHF | TGCAGCGTTGCTTCAGGGAACAATCAGCCCCAGCATTTT
TRBJ2-7 | . | . | TRBV28 | CASSLFYSSYEQYF | TGTGCCAGCAGTTTGTTTTATTCCTCCTACGAGCAGTACTTC
TRBJ2-5 | . | TRBD2 | TRBV3-1/TRBV3-2 | CASSYGLARETQYF | TGTGCCAGCAGCTACGGACTAGCCCGGGAGACCCAGTACTTC
TRBJ2-7 | once | . | TRBV27 | CASSSGTPPYEQYF | TGTGCCAGCAGTTCCGGGACGCCCCCCTACGAGCAGTACTTC
TRBJ1-2 | . | TRBD1 | TRBV23-1 | CASSQARGRDYGYTF | TGCGCCAGCAGTCAAGCCAGGGGGCGCGACTATGGCTACACCTTC
TRBJ2-7 | . | TRBD1 | TRBV5-6 | CASSIPGTGVKYF | TGTGCCAGCAGCATACCGGGGACAGGGGTTAAGTACTTC
TRBJ2-7 | once | . | TRBV27 | CASRSQGGAYEQYF | TGTGCCAGCAGGTCACAGGGGGGGGCCTACGAGCAGTACTTC
TRBJ1-2 | . | . | TRBV7-9 | CASSDTNQLEGYTF | TGTGCCAGCAGCGATACCAACCAATTGGAGGGCTACACCTTC
TRBJ1-5 | . | . | TRBV10-1 | CASSENRNQPQHF | TGCGCCAGCAGTGAAAATCGGAATCAGCCCCAGCATTTT
TRBJ1-6 | . | . | TRBV19 | CASKRTDYNSPLHF | TGTGCCAGTAAGCGGACGGATTATAATTCACCCCTCCACTTT
TRBJ1-5 | . | . | TRBV5-6 | CASSLGTSTRQPQHF | TGTGCCAGCAGCTTGGGGACATCAACGAGGCAGCCCCAGCATTTT
TRBJ1-2 | . | . | TRBV5-1 | CASSLSTGAKGYTF | TGCGCCAGCAGCCTTTCGACGGGGGCAAAGGGCTACACCTTC
TRBJ1-1 | . | . | TRBV19 | CASSRIPMNTEAFF | TGTGCCAGTAGTCGGATACCTATGAACACTGAAGCTTTCTTT
TRBJ2-3 | . | . | TRBV9 | CASSVRGAGDTQYF | TGTGCCAGCAGCGTTAGGGGGGCGGGAGATACGCAGTATTTT
TRBJ2-1 | . | TRBD1 | TRBV29-1 | CSVETGGASYNEQFF | TGCAGCGTTGAGACAGGGGGAGCCTCCTACAATGAGCAGTTCTTC
TRBJ1-5 | . | . | TRBV30 | CAWSVGGINQPQHF | TGTGCCTGGAGTGTGGGGGGAATCAATCAGCCCCAGCATTTT
TRBJ2-3 | . | TRBD2 | TRBV4-1 | CASSPAGLAGVADTQYF | TGCGCCAGCAGCCCTGCTGGTCTAGCGGGGGTCGCAGATACGCAGTATTTT
TRBJ2-7 | . | . | TRBV18 | CASSPRGGRDHEQYF | TGTGCCAGCTCACCAAGGGGGGGGCGCGACCACGAGCAGTACTTC
TRBJ2-1 | . | TRBD2 | TRBV7-2 | CASSLTSGKHNEQFF | TGTGCCAGCAGCTTGACTAGCGGTAAACACAATGAGCAGTTCTTC
TRBJ2-3 | once | TRBD1 | TRBV11-3 | CASSPRQGEADTQYF | TGTGCCAGCAGCCCGAGACAGGGGGAGGCAGATACGCAGTATTTT
TRBJ2-2 | . | . | TRBV27 | CASSHRRATGELFF | TGTGCCAGCAGTCACCGGCGGGCGACCGGGGAGCTGTTTTTT
TRBJ2-2 | . | TRBD1 | TRBV6-4 | CASSDSTGDTGELFF | TGTGCCAGCAGTGACTCGACAGGGGACACCGGGGAGCTGTTTTTT
TRBJ1-1 | . | TRBD1 | TRBV24-1 | CATSGAGQGAITEAFF | TGTGCCACGTCCGGTGCGGGACAGGGGGCTATCACTGAAGCTTTCTTT
TRBJ1-1 | many | . | TRBV27 | CASSPLGGLTEAFF | TGTGCCAGCAGCCCCTTGGGGGGGCTAACTGAAGCTTTCTTT
TRBJ1-1 | . | . | TRBV3-1/TRBV3-2 | CASSRGPRRTEAFF | TGTGCCAGCAGCCGAGGTCCCCGGAGGACTGAAGCTTTCTTT
TRBJ2-7 | . | TRBD1 | TRBV11-2 | CASSLPTGFSYEQYF | TGTGCCAGCAGCTTGCCGACAGGGTTCTCCTACGAGCAGTACTTC
TRBJ2-7 | few | . | TRBV27 | CASSFAREAYEQYF | TGTGCCAGCAGTTTTGCCAGGGAAGCCTACGAGCAGTACTTC
TRBJ2-3 | . | TRBD1 | TRBV6-2/TRBV6-3 | CASSYGQGDTDTQYF | TGTGCCAGCAGTTACGGACAGGGGGACACAGATACGCAGTATTTT
TRBJ2-5 | . | TRBD2 | TRBV4-1 | CASSLTSGAETQYF | TGCGCCAGCAGCCTGACTAGCGGGGCAGAGACCCAGTACTTC
TRBJ1-2 | . | . | TRBV28 | CASSLWEGYYGYTF | TGTGCCAGCAGTTTATGGGAGGGATACTATGGCTACACCTTC
TRBJ2-3 | . | TRBD2 | TRBV2 | CASSEGRGYTDTQYF | TGTGCCAGCAGTGAAGGGCGGGGGTACACAGATACGCAGTATTTT
TRBJ1-5 | . | TRBD1 | TRBV28 | CASRNRGQPQHF | TGTGCCAGCAGAAACAGGGGGCAGCCCCAGCATTTT
TRBJ1-1 | . | . | TRBV5-5 | CASSDAAPNTEAFF | TGTGCCAGCAGCGACGCCGCTCCGAACACTGAAGCTTTCTTT